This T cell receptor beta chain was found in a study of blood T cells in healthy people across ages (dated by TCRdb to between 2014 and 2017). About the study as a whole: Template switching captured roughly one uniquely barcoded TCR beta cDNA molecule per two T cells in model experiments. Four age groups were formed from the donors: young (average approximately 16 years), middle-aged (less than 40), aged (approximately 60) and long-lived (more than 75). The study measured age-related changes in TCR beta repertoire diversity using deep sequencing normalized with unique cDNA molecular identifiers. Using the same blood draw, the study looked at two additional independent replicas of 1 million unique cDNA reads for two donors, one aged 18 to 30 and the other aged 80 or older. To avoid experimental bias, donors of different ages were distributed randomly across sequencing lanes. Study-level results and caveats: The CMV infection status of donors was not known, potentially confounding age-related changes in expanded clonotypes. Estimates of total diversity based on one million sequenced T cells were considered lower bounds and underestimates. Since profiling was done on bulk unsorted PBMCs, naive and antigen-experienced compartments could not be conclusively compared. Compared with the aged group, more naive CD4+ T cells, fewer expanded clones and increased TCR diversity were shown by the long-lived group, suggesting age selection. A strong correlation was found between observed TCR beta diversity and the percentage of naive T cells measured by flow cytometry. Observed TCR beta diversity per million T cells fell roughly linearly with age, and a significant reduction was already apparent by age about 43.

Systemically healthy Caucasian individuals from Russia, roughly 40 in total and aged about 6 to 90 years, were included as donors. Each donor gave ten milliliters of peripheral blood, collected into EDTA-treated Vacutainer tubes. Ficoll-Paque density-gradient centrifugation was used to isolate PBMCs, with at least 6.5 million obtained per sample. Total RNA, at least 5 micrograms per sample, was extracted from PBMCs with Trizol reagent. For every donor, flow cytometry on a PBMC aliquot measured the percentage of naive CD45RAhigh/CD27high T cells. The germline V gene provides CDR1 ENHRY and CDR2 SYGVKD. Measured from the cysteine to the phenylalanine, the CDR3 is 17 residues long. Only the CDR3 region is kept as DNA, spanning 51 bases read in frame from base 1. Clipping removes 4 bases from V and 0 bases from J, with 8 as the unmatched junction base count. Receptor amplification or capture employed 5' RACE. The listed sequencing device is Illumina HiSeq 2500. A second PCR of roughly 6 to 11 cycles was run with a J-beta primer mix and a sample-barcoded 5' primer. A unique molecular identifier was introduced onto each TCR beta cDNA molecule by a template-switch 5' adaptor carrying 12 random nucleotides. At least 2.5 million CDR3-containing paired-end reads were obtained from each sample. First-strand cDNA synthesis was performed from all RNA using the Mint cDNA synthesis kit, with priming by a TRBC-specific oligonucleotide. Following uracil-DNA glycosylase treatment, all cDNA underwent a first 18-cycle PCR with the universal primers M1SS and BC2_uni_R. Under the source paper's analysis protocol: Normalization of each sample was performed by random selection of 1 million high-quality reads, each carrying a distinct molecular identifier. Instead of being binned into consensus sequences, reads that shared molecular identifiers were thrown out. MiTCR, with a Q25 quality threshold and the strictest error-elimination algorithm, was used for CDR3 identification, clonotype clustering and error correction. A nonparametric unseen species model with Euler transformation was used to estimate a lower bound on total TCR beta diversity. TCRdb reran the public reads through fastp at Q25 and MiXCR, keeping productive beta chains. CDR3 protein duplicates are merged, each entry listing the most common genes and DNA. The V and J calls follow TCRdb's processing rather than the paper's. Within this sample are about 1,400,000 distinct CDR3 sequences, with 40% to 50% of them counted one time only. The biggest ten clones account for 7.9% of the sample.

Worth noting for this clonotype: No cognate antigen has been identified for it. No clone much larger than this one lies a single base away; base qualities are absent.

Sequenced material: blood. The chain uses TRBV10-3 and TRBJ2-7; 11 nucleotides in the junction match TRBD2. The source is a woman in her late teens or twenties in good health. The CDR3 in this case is CAISGASGRRDSYEQYF. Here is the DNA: TGTGCCATCAGTGGGGCTAGCGGGAGGAGGGACTCCTACGAGCAGTACTTC.